The 22 T cell receptor beta chains given below trace back to one sample, sequenced in a study. Produced via immunoSEQ multiplex PCR; TCRdb's table is partial and in-frame only. The sample lists approximately 70,000 clones, about 94% seen once, with around 4.5% in the top ten. Sequencing was performed on PBMCs. The receptors were sampled from a man between 40 and 49 years old with rheumatoid arthritis.

The chain is built from TRBV15 and TRBJ2-1, with D unresolved. The CDR3 length is 13 residues. Germline CDR1 LNHNV, CDR2 YYDKDF (reference sequence). V was clipped by 0 bases and J by 8 bases, with 8 bases between them. CDR3 nucleotides: TGTGCCACCAGCAGAGATCCCTCCTATGAGCAGTTCTTC. Its translation is CATSRDPSYEQFF.

The chain links TRBV27 to TRBJ2-2; TRBD2 might be the D (5 bases). Germline lookup yields CDR1 MNHEY and CDR2 SMNVEV (reference sequence). CDR3 length: 15 amino acids. V lost 0 bases, J lost 7 bases, and 12 bases lay in between. The CDR3 nucleotides read TGTGCCAGCAGTTTATCGCAGGCGGGTGTCGGGGAGCTGTTTTTT. Its translation: CASSLSQAGVGELFF.

The V gene is TRBV27, the J gene TRBJ2-3; 7 bases are a match to TRBD1. The V segment lost 5 bases and the J segment 0 bases; nucleotides outside the gene matches: 5. Germline V gene lookup returns CDR1 MNHEY and CDR2 SMNVEV (reference sequence). This CDR3 has 15 amino acids. This chain's CDR3 is CASSPWDSSTDTQYF. The CDR3 DNA is TGTGCCAGCAGTCCATGGGACAGTAGCACAGATACGCAGTATTTT.

The chain joins TRBV6-1 to TRBJ2-7, with no clear D. There are 13 residues in the CDR3. The germline CDR1 and CDR2 sequences are MNHNS and SASEGT. Trimming removed 2 bases from V and 2 bases from J, with 7 bases in between. The CDR3 region is CASSENVAYEQYF. Written as DNA, the CDR3 is TGTGCCAGCAGTGAAAATGTAGCCTACGAGCAGTACTTC.

This clone was recorded once. This rearrangement joins TRBV9 to TRBJ2-3, with D possibly called TRBD1 or TRBD2 (5 bases each). The V gene lost 3 bases and the J gene lost 11 bases, with 22 bases spanning the gap. The germline V gene encodes CDR1 SGDLS and CDR2 YYNGEE. The CDR3 contains 15 residues. The CDR3 DNA reads TGTGCCAGCAGCGACCGGGACGAGGTGATTGTACGGCAGTATTTT. Its protein is CASSDRDEVIVRQYF.

This chain connects TRBV18 to TRBJ1-1, with D unclear. V lost 3 bases and J 1 base, leaving 12 bases between the germline ends. This CDR3 contains 15 residues. Germline assignment: CDR1 KGHSH and CDR2 LQKENI. For the CDR3, the DNA is TGTGCCAGCTCACCCCCGGGCCTCGGGAACACTGAAGCTTTCTTT. This gives the protein CASSPPGLGNTEAFF.

This chain links TRBV3-1 (or the pseudogene TRBV3-2) with TRBJ1-2; D not certain. The CDR3 is made up of 11 amino acids. Germline V gene sequence: CDR1 LGHDT, CDR2 YNNKEL (reference sequence). V was trimmed by 2 bases and J by 6 bases, leaving 4 bases between them. The CDR3 protein is CASSQRNGYTF. CDR3 DNA: TGTGCCAGCAGCCAACGGAATGGCTACACCTTC.

This chain connects TRBV7-3 to TRBJ1-1; TRBD1 agrees at 8 bases. Trimming at V came to 5 bases and at J to 4 bases, leaving 9 bases not matched to a gene. The germline gives CDR1 SGHTA, CDR2 FQGTGA. There are 15 residues in the CDR3. In DNA form, the CDR3 reads TGTGCCAGCAGCGCCCAACAGGGGGGGAGCACTGAAGCTTTCTTT. Translated, it gives CASSAQQGGSTEAFF.

V usage is TRBV5-1 and J usage is TRBJ1-1; TRBD1 might be the D (6 bases). The ends were cut back, 1 base at V and 0 bases at J, with 19 bases in the middle. CDR1 is SGHRS and CDR2 is YFSETQ in the germline V gene. This CDR3 has 18 amino acids. CDR3 bases: TGCGCCAGCAGCTTGTGGGAACAGGGAGGGGAGCTGAACACTGAAGCTTTCTTT. Translated, it gives CASSLWEQGGELNTEAFF.

This chain joins TRBV3-1 (or the pseudogene TRBV3-2) and TRBJ1-1; no clear D. The length of the CDR3 is 15 residues. Germline V lookup: CDR1 LGHDT, CDR2 YNNKEL (reference sequence). V was shortened by 1 base and J by 0 bases, with 9 bases between the two germline ends. CDR3 bases: TGTGCCAGCAGCCAAGGGACCGCAATGAACACTGAAGCTTTCTTT. Protein product: CASSQGTAMNTEAFF.

The chain combines TRBV13 with TRBJ2-7, with D possibly being TRBD2 (6 bases). CDR1 and CDR2 (germline): PRHDT, FYEKMQ (reference sequence). CDR3 length: 16 residues. V was cut by 1 base and J by 3 bases, with 16 bases left in between. The CDR3 DNA is TGTGCCAGCAGCTTAGCGGGGGTAGGGGTTGGCTACGAGCAGTACTTC. Translated, it gives CASSLAGVGVGYEQYF.

The chain employs TRBV6-5 and TRBJ2-7, with TRBD1 as a possible D gene (5 bases). V was shortened by 0 bases and J by 1 base, with 13 bases between the two germline ends. CDR3 size: 16 residues. The V gene's germline CDR1 is MNHEY and CDR2 SVGAGI. DNA of the CDR3: TGTGCCAGCAGTTACTCGGGGCAGCTCCATTCCTACGAGCAGTACTTC. Translated: CASSYSGQLHSYEQYF.

The V gene is TRBV27, the J gene TRBJ2-2; D unclear. The ends were cut back, 0 bases at V and 1 base at J, with 3 bases in the middle. This CDR3 spans 14 amino acids. CDR1 is MNHEY, CDR2 SMNVEV, per germline (reference sequence). CDR3 sequence reads: CASSLSMNTGELFF. As DNA, the CDR3 is TGTGCCAGCAGTTTATCGATGAACACCGGGGAGCTGTTTTTT.

This sequence joins TRBV6-5 and TRBJ2-2; D remains unclear. Germline V gives CDR1 MNHEY, CDR2 SVGAGI. The CDR3 totals 14 residues. The V end was cut by 0 bases, the J end by 4 bases, with 6 bases between. The CDR3 here is CASSYSRLTGELFF. DNA of the CDR3: TGTGCCAGCAGTTACTCAAGGCTCACCGGGGAGCTGTTTTTT.

This clone was seen just once. This sequence joins TRBV14 and TRBJ2-7, with 11 bases lining up with TRBD2. This CDR3 is 15 amino acids long. Germline V CDR1 and CDR2: SGHDN, FVKESK. With V trimmed by 4 bases and J by 1 base, 3 bases remained unmatched. The CDR3 DNA reads as TGTGCCAGCAGCCCACTAGCGGGAGTATCCTACGAGCAGTACTTC. Protein: CASSPLAGVSYEQYF.

The chain combines TRBV30 with TRBJ2-2; D gene uncertain. V dropped 1 base and J dropped 5 bases, with 8 bases sitting between them. CDR1 and CDR2 (germline): GTSNPN, SVGIG (reference sequence). This CDR3 spans 13 amino acids. CDR3 sequence: CAWSERPTGELFF. For the CDR3, the DNA is TGTGCCTGGAGTGAGAGGCCAACCGGGGAGCTGTTTTTT.

This chain uses TRBV27 with TRBJ2-3; 11 bases agree with TRBD1. This CDR3 has 17 amino acids. CDR1 and CDR2 (germline): MNHEY, SMNVEV (reference sequence). With V trimmed by 5 bases and J by 3 bases, 10 bases remained unmatched. Written as DNA, the CDR3 is TGTGCCAGCAGTCCTGACCGGTGGGACAGGGGGACAGATACGCAGTATTTT. Translated, it gives CASSPDRWDRGTDTQYF.

The chain is built from TRBV9 and TRBJ2-1, with 13 bases aligning to TRBD2. V lost 2 bases, J lost 4 bases, and 3 bases stayed unmatched. The CDR3 is 16 amino acids. Germline loops: CDR1 SGDLS, CDR2 YYNGEE. This chain's CDR3 is CASSVLTSGGYNEQFF. The DNA of the CDR3 is TGTGCCAGCAGCGTCCTGACTAGCGGGGGGTACAATGAGCAGTTCTTC.

CDR3 sequence reads: CATSTADRGTNEKLFF. In DNA form, the CDR3 reads TGTGCCACCAGCACCGCTGACAGGGGCACTAATGAAAAACTGTTTTTT. The V and J genes are TRBV15 and TRBJ1-4; 8 nucleotides line up with TRBD1. The CDR3 extends over 16 amino acids. Trimming took 4 bases from V and 2 from J; bases not matched to a gene: 6. Germline V gene lookup returns CDR1 LNHNV and CDR2 YYDKDF (reference sequence).

V gene TRBV9 combines with J gene TRBJ2-7, with D perhaps matching TRBD1 or TRBD2 (6 bases each). Germline values: CDR1 SGDLS, CDR2 YYNGEE. V lost 0 bases and J lost 6, with 19 bases in between. The CDR3 spans 16 residues. In DNA form, the CDR3 reads TGTGCCAGCAGCGTAGAGGGATGGGGGGCCGGGAGCGAGCAGTACTTC. This sequence encodes CASSVEGWGAGSEQYF.

The chain employs TRBV9 and TRBJ2-3; 12 bases are shared with TRBD2. The V segment lost 3 bases and the J segment 1 base; nucleotides outside the gene matches: 0. The CDR3 spans 15 residues. Per germline, CDR1 SGDLS and CDR2 YYNGEE. CDR3 DNA: TGTGCCAGCAGCGGACTAGCGGGAGGCACAGATACGCAGTATTTT. The encoded protein is CASSGLAGGTDTQYF. Variable domain in full (rest from reference TRBV9 and TRBJ2-3): DSGVTQTPKHLITATGQRVTLRCSPRSGDLSVYWYQQSLDQGLQFLIQYYNGEERAKGNILERFSAQQFPDLHSELNLSSLELGDSALYFCASSGLAGGTDTQYFGPGTRLTVL.

J is TRBJ2-1 and V is TRBV4-1; 8 bases match TRBD2. Looked up from germline, CDR1 is MGHRA and CDR2 is YSYEKL. Trimming at V came to 3 bases and at J to 8 bases, leaving 6 bases not matched to a gene. The CDR3 sequence is 14 residues long. CDR3 loop: CASSQKGLVDEQFF. The CDR3 DNA is TGCGCCAGCAGCCAGAAGGGACTAGTCGATGAGCAGTTCTTC.